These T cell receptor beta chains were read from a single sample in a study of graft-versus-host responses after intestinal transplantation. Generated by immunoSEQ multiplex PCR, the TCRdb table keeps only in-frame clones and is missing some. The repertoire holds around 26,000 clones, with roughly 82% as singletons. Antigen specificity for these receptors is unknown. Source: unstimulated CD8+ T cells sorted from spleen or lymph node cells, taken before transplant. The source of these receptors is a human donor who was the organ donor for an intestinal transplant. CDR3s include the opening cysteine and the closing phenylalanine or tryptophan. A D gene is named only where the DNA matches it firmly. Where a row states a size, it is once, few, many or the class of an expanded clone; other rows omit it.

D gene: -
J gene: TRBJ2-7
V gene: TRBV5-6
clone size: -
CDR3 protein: CASSLAASDNEQYF
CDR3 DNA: TGTGCCAGCAGCTTGGCTGCTAGCGATAACGAGCAGTACTTC

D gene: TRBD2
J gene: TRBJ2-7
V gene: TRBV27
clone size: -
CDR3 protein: CASSPRTSVSYEQYF
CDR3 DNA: TGTGCCAGCAGTCCCAGGACTAGCGTCTCCTACGAGCAGTACTTC

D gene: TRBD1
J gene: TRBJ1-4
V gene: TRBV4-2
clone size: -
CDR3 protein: CASSQDPGTGNEKLFF
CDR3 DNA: TGTGCCAGCAGCCAAGATCCGGGGACAGGGAATGAAAAACTGTTTTTT

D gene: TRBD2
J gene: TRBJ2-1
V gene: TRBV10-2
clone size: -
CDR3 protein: CASSRGGRVSEQFF
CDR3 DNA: TGCGCCAGCTCGCGGGGGGGGCGAGTGAGTGAGCAGTTCTTC

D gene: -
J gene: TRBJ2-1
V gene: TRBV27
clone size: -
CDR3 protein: CASSLYGSTYNEQFF
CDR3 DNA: TGTGCCAGCAGTTTATACGGGAGTACCTACAATGAGCAGTTCTTC

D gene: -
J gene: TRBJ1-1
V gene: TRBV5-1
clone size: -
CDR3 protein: CASSLEDTTLNTEAFF
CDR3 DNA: TGCGCCAGCAGCTTGGAGGACACGACGTTGAACACTGAAGCTTTCTTT

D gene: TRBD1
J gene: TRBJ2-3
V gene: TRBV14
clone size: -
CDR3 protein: CASSWGQGDTQYF
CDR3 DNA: TGTGCCAGCAGCTGGGGACAGGGAGATACGCAGTATTTT

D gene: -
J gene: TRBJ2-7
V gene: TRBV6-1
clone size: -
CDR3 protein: CASSEGQAIYEQYF
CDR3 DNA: TGTGCCAGCAGTGAAGGACAGGCGATCTACGAGCAGTACTTC

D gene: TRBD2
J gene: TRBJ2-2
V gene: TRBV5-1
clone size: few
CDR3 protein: CASSFTGLAGKPEGTGELFF
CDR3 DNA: TGCGCCAGCAGCTTTACGGGACTAGCGGGGAAACCCGAGGGCACCGGGGAGCTGTTTTTT

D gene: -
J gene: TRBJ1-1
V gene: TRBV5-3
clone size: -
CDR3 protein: CASSYSRGVNTEAFF
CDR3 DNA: TGTGCCAGCAGCTATTCCAGGGGCGTGAACACTGAAGCTTTCTTT

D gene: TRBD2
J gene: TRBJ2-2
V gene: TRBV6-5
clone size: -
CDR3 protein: CASSYSGEGTGELFF
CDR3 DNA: TGTGCCAGCAGTTATAGCGGGGAGGGCACCGGGGAGCTGTTTTTT

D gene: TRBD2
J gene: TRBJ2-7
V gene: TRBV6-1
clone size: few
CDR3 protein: CASSERKGTRAYEQYF
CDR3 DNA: TGTGCCAGCAGTGAAAGGAAGGGGACTAGAGCCTACGAGCAGTACTTC

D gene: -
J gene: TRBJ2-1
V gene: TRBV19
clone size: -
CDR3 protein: CASSIAGLIYGNEQFF
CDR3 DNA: TGTGCCAGTAGTATAGCAGGGCTTATCTACGGGAATGAGCAGTTCTTC

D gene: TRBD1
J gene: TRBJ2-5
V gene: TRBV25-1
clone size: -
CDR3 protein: CASMGQGAPQETQYF
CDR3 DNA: TGTGCCAGCATGGGACAGGGAGCCCCCCAAGAGACCCAGTACTTC

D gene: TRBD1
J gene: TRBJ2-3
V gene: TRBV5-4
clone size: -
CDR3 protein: CASSLRTGGIDTQYF
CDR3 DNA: TGTGCCAGCAGCTTGAGGACAGGGGGCATAGATACGCAGTATTTT

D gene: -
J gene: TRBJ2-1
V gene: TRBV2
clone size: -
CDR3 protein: CATGQAGEQFF
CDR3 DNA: TGTGCCACCGGCCAAGCGGGTGAGCAGTTCTTC

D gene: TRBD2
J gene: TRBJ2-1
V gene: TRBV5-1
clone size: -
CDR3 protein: CASSLAGGETDEQFF
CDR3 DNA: TGCGCCAGCAGCTTGGCTGGGGGGGAGACCGATGAGCAGTTCTTC

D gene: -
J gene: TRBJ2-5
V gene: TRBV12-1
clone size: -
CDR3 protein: CASRLGTIQETQYF
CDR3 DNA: TGTGCCAGCAGACTTGGGACTATTCAAGAGACCCAGTACTTC

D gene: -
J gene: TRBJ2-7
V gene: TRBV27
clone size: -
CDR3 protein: CASSLGPEGYEQYF
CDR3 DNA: TGTGCCAGCAGTTTAGGACCCGAAGGCTACGAGCAGTACTTC

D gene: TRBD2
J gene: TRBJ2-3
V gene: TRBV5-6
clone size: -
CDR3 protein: CASSATSGTADSPTDTQYF
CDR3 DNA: TGTGCCAGCAGCGCGACTAGCGGGACCGCCGACTCCCCCACAGATACGCAGTATTTT

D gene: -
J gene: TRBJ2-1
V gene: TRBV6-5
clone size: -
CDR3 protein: CASSYAPSNEQFF
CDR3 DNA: TGTGCCAGCAGTTACGCCCCCTCTAATGAGCAGTTCTTC

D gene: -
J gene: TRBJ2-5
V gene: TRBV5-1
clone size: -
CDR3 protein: CASSFGGAETQYF
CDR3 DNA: TGCGCCAGCAGCTTCGGGGGCGCGGAGACCCAGTACTTC

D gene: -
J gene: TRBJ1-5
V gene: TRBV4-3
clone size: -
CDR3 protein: CASSPRGPGEPQHF
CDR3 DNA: TGCGCCAGCAGCCCCCGCGGGCCGGGGGAGCCCCAGCATTTT

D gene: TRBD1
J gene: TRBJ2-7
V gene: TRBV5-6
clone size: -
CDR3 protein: CASSSGGSYEQYF
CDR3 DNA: TGTGCCAGCAGCTCAGGGGGCTCCTACGAGCAGTACTTC

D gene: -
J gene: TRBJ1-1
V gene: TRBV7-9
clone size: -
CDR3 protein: CASSWDVFEAFF
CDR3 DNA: TGTGCCAGCAGTTGGGACGTATTTGAAGCTTTCTTT

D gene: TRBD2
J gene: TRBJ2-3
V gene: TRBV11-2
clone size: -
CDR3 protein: CASSLVFASGGLSTDTQYF
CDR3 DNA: TGTGCCAGCAGCTTAGTGTTTGCTAGCGGGGGATTAAGCACAGATACGCAGTATTTT

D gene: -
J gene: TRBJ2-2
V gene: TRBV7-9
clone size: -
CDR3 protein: CASSPATGIAGELFF
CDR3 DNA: TGTGCCAGCAGCCCAGCGACGGGTATCGCCGGGGAGCTGTTTTTT

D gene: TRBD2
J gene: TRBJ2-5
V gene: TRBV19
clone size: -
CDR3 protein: CASSMGLAGQETQYF
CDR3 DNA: TGTGCCAGTAGTATGGGACTAGCGGGACAAGAGACCCAGTACTTC

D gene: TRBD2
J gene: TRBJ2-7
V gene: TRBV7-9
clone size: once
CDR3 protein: CASSSNSGRASYEQYF
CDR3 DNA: TGTGCCAGCAGCTCAAATAGCGGGAGGGCCTCCTACGAGCAGTACTTC

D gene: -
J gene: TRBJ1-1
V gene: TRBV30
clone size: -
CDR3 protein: CAWSSAGFSLSAFF
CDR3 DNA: TGTGCCTGGAGCTCAGCGGGGTTTTCCCTGTCCGCTTTCTTT

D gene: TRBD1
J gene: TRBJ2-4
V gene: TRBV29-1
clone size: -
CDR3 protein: CSVDTGTGNIQYF
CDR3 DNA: TGCAGCGTCGATACCGGGACAGGGAACATTCAGTACTTC

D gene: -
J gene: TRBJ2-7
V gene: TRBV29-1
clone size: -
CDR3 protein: CSAVGEANEQYF
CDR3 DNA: TGCAGCGCCGTGGGGGAGGCCAACGAGCAGTACTTC

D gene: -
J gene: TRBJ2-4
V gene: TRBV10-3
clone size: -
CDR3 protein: CAIRTRTSISENIQYF
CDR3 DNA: TGTGCCATCAGGACCAGGACCTCAATATCGGAGAACATTCAGTACTTC

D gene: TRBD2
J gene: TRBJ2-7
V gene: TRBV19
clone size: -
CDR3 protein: CASSISSGGFLSYEQYF
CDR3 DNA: TGTGCCAGTAGTATTAGTAGCGGGGGTTTCCTCTCCTACGAGCAGTACTTC

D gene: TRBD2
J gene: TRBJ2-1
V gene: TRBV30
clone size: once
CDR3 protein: CAWSGGASGRKNEQFF
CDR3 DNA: TGTGCCTGGAGTGGAGGGGCTAGCGGGAGAAAAAATGAGCAGTTCTTC

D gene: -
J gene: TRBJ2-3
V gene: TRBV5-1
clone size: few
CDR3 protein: CASSGRYGGDTQYF
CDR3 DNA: TGCGCCAGCAGCGGCCGATACGGTGGAGATACGCAGTATTTT

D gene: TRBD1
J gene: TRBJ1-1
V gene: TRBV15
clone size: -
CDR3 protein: CATSSVDRGSTEAFF
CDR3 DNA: TGTGCCACCAGCAGTGTAGACAGGGGATCCACTGAAGCTTTCTTT

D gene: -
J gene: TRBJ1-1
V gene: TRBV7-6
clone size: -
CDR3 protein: CASSTGRGTEAFF
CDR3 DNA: TGTGCCAGCAGCACAGGGAGGGGCACTGAAGCTTTCTTT

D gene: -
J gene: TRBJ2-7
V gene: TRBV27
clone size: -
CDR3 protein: CASRPHRDSDYEQYF
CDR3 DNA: TGTGCCAGCAGGCCCCACAGGGATTCTGACTACGAGCAGTACTTC

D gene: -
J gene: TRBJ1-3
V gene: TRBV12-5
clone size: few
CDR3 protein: CASGLDPGNTIYF
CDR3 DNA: TGTGCTAGTGGTCTCGATCCTGGAAACACCATATATTTT

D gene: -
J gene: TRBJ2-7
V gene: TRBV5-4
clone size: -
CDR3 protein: CASTSKDTYEQYF
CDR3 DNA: TGTGCCTCGACCAGCAAAGATACCTACGAGCAGTACTTC

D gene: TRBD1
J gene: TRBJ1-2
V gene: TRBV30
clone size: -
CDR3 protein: CALTTGNDYGYTF
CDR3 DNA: TGTGCCTTGACGACAGGGAACGACTATGGCTACACCTTC

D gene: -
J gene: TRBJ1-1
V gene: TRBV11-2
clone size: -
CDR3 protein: CASSLVATRRF
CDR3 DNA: TGTGCCAGCAGCTTAGTCGCGACCAGGAGGTTT

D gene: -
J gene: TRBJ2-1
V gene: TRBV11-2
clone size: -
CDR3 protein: CASSSITERQFF
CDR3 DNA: TGTGCCAGCAGCTCAATCACGGAGAGGCAGTTCTTC

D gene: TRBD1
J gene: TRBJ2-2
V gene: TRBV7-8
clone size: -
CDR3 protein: CANRQGANTGELFF
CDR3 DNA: TGTGCCAACCGCCAGGGGGCAAACACCGGGGAGCTGTTTTTT

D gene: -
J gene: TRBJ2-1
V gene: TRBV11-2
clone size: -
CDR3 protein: CASSLSTSPYNEQFF
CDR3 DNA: TGTGCCAGCAGCTTAAGTACTAGCCCCTACAATGAGCAGTTCTTC

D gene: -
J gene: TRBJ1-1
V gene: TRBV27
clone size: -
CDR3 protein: CASSLYGGGNTEAFF
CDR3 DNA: TGTGCCAGCAGTTTATACGGTGGGGGGAACACTGAAGCTTTCTTT

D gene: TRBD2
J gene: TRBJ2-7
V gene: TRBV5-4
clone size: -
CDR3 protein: CASSGLAGAYEQYF
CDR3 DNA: TGTGCCAGCAGCGGACTAGCGGGAGCCTACGAGCAGTACTTC

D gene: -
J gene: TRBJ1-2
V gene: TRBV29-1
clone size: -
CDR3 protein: CSVEDMDSPYGYTF
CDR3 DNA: TGCAGCGTTGAAGATATGGACAGCCCATATGGCTACACCTTC

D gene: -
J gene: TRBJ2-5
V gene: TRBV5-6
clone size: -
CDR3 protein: CASSDGTNQETQYF
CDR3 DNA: TGTGCCAGCAGCGACGGGACAAACCAAGAGACCCAGTACTTC

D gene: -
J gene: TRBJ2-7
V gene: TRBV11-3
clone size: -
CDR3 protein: CASSLAHYEQYF
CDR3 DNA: TGTGCCAGCAGCTTAGCCCACTACGAGCAGTACTTC

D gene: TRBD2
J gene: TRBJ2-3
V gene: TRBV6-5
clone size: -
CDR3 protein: CASSLTSGVADTQYF
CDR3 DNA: TGTGCCAGCAGTCTGACTAGCGGGGTAGCAGATACGCAGTATTTT

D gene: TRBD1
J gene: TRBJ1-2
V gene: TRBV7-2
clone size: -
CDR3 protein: CASSPMGQGNYGYTF
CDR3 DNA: TGTGCCAGCAGCCCCATGGGACAGGGTAACTATGGCTACACCTTC

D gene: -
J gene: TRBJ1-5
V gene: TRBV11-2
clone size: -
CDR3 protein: CASSLAASNQPQHF
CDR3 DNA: TGTGCCAGCAGCTTAGCCGCTAGCAATCAGCCCCAGCATTTT

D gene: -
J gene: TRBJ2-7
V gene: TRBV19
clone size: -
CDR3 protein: CASSLDASLVYEQYF
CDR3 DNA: TGTGCCAGTAGTCTTGACGCTAGTTTAGTCTACGAGCAGTACTTC

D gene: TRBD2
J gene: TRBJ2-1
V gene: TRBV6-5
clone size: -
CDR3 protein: CASSPPGLVNEQFF
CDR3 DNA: TGTGCCAGCAGTCCGCCGGGACTAGTCAATGAGCAGTTCTTC

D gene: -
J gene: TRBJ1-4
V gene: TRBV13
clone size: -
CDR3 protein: CASSLDNNEKLFF
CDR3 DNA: TGTGCCAGCAGCTTAGACAATAATGAAAAACTGTTTTTT

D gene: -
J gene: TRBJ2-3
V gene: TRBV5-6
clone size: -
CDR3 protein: CASSQGLDTQYF
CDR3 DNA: TGTGCCAGCAGCCAGGGACTAGATACGCAGTATTTT

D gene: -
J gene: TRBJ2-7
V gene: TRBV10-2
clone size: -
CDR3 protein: CASSGGLRYEQYF
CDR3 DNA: TGCGCCAGCAGTGGGGGACTCCGCTACGAGCAGTACTTC